This TCR beta chain comes out of a study of T cells in Graves' hyperthyroidism and ophthalmopathy. Study-level results: The model identified upcoming ophthalmopathy a median roughly 6.5 months ahead of onset. Blood also contained most expanded thyroid clonotypes above 0.001.

Calling Graves' hyperthyroidism stable meant ophthalmopathy did not progress within 18 months. Investigators excluded patients with uncontrolled infection, other autoimmune disease, pregnancy or lactation. CDR3 length: 14 amino acids. The ends were cut back, 0 bases at V and 7 bases at J, with 11 bases in the middle. Per the germline V gene, CDR1 is SGDLS and CDR2 is YYNGEE. Amplification targeted TCR beta CDR3 regions from RNA transcripts. HTBI primers were used for first-round RT-PCR of the TCR CDR3. Using its own MiXCR run on the multiplex PCR reads, TCRdb lists one record per CDR3 protein. This table holds roughly 110,000 distinct CDR3 sequences, approximately 15% found once. This clonotype was recorded at least ten times. Its matching antigen is unknown.

The sample taken for sequencing was blood. This chain connects TRBV9 to TRBJ2-1; D gene uncertain. The receptor was derived from a woman aged 45-65 years with Graves' hyperthyroidism. The CDR3 here is CASSVATERNEQFF. The CDR3 nucleotides are TGTGCCAGCAGCGTAGCTACGGAAAGGAATGAGCAGTTCTTC.